A single T cell receptor (beta chain) is shown here with its context. Its antigen is currently unknown. This sample was included in a study of vaccination and CD4 T cells after COVID-19. Treatment: roughly 11-day PBMC culture with coronavirus spike peptide pools or control peptides (ViraFEST assay). V was pared by 8 bases and J by 7 bases, with 6 bases of the junction left unmatched. Per the germline V gene, CDR1 is SNHLY and CDR2 is FYNNEI. This CDR3 spans 12 amino acids. Sequence data for DNA of cultured CD4+ T cells were generated by the Oncomine TCR Beta short-read assay. TCRdb processed the PCR reads anew with MiXCR; each CDR3 protein has one entry. This table holds around 20,000 distinct CDR3 sequences, 31% found once.

V is TRBV2 and J is TRBJ1-2; 8 positions match TRBD1. The material sequenced was cultured CD4+ T cells from blood. The receptor comes from a human donor with COVID-19. The chain's CDR3 is CASSTGVSGYTF. CDR3 in DNA: TGTGCCAGCTCGACAGGGGTTAGTGGCTACACCTTC.